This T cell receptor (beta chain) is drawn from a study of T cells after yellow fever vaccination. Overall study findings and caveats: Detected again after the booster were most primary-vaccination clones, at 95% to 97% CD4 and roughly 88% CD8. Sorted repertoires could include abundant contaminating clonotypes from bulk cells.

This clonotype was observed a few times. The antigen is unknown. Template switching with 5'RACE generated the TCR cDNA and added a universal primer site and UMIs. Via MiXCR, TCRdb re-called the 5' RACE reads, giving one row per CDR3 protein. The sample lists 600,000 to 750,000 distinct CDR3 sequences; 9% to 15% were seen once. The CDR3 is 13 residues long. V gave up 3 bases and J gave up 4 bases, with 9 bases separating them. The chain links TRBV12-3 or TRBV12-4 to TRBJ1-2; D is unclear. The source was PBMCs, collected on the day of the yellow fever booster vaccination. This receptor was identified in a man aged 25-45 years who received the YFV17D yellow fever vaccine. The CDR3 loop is CASSLAESYGYTF. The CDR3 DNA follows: TGTGCCAGCAGTTTGGCCGAATCCTATGGCTACACCTTC.